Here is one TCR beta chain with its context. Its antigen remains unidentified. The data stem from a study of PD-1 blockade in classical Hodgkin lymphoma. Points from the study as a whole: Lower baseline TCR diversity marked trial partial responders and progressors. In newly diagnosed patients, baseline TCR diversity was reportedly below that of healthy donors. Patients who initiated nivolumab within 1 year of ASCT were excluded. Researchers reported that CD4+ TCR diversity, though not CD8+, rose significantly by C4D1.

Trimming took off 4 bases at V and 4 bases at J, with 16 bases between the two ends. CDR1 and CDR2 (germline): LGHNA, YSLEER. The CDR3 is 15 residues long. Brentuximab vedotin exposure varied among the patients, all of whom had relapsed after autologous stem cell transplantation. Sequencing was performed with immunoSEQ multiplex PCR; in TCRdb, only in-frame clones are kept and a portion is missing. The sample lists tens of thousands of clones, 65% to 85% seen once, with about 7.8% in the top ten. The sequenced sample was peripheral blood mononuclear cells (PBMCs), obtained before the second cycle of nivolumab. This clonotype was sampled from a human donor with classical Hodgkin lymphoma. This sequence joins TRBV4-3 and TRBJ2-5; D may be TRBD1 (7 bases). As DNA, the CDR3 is TGCGCCAGCAGCCGCGGGGACAGCCCGGGAGAGACCCAGTACTTC. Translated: CASSRGDSPGETQYF.